The sample holds a few counts of the clone carrying this T cell receptor beta chain. The antigen is undetermined. One entry per CDR3 protein, called by TCRdb with MiXCR from the reads. The sample holds under 120,000 distinct CDR3 sequences; roughly two fifths are singletons and the top ten take 74%. This specimen comes from a study of T cell repertoires in cytomegalovirus infection. Study context: The authors used CMV epitopes that were HLA-C-restricted (recently identified) and HLA-B-restricted (well studied). CMV infection together with matching HLA type was indicated by public TCR beta signatures.

The study, taken as a whole, reports: HLA-C-restricted CMV clonotypes gave the most frequent clonotype in two of eight donors. Summed frequency of shared TCR beta families picked out CMV carriers who also had the relevant HLA.

From germline, CDR1 is SEHNR and CDR2 FQNEAQ (reference sequence). Trimming removed 1 base at V and 1 base at J, with 10 bases between. The CDR3 has 15 residues. This sequence joins TRBV7-9 and TRBJ1-1, with a weak D call TRBD1 (5 bases). The source is a human donor in good health (CMV status not recorded). Some clones in this sample may be carry-over from other donors' samples. The sample was CD8+ T cells from cultured PBMCs, taken from culture after CMV antigen stimulation. The CDR3, as DNA: TGTGCCAGCAGCTTAGGTCAGGGTGCGAACACTGAAGCTTTCTTT. Translation: CASSLGQGANTEAFF.